The T cell receptor beta chain under discussion was sequenced for a study of T cell responses to AZD1222 COVID-19 vaccine. Libraries were prepared by immunoSEQ multiplex PCR; TCRdb keeps only in-frame clonotypes and omits some of them. The sample yields roughly 100,000 clones, around 83% seen once. The CDR3 is 15 amino acids. The germline CDR1 and CDR2 sequences are LNHDA and SQIVND (reference sequence). The V end was cut by 6 bases, the J end by 4 bases, with 18 bases between. The chain couples TRBV19 to TRBJ1-1; maybe TRBD1 (5 bases). The clonotype was recovered from an adult in good health. This specimen was peripheral blood, taken on day 0 of AZD1222 vaccination. The CDR3 loop is CASRGRGSMGTEAFF. DNA of the CDR3: TGTGCCAGTAGGGGACGGGGCAGTATGGGCACTGAAGCTTTCTTT.